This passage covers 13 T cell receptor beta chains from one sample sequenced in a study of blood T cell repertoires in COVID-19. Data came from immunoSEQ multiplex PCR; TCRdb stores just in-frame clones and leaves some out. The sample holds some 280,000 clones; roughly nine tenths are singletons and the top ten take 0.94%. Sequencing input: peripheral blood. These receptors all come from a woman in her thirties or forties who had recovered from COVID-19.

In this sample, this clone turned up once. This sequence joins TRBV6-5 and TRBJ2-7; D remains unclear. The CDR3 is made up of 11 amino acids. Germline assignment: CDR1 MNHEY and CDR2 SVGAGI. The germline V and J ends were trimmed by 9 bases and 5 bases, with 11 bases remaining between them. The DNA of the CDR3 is TGTGCCAGTTCGCGCTATGACGAGCAGTACTTC. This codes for CASSRYDEQYF.

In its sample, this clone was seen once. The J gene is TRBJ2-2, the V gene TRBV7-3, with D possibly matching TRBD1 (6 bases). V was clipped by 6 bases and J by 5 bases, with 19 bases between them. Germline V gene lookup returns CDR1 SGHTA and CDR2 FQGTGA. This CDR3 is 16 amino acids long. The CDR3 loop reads CASRQGPPGGTGELFF. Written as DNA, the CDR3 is TGTGCCAGCAGACAGGGACCCCCCGGCGGAACCGGGGAGCTGTTTTTT.

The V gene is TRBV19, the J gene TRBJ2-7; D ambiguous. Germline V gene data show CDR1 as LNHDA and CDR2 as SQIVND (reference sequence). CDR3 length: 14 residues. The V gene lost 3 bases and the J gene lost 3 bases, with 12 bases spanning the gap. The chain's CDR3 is CASSIRDGDYEQYF. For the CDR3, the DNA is TGTGCCAGTAGTATTCGTGACGGAGACTACGAGCAGTACTTC.

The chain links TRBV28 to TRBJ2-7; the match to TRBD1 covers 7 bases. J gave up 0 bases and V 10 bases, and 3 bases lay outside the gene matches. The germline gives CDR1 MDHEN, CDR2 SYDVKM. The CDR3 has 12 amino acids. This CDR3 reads CAIRDSSYEQYF. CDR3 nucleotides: TGTGCCATCCGGGACAGCTCCTACGAGCAGTACTTC.

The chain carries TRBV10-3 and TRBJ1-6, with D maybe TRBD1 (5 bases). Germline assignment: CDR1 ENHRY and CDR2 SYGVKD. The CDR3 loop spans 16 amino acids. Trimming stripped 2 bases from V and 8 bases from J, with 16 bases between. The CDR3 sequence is CAISEPVGQGYSPLHF. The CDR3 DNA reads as TGTGCCATCAGTGAGCCCGTGGGGCAGGGTTATTCACCCCTCCACTTT.

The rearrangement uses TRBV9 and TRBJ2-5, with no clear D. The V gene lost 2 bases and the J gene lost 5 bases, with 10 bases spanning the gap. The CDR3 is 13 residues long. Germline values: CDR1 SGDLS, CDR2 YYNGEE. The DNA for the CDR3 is TGTGCCAGCAGCGTTCCAGGTCAGGAGACCCAGTACTTC. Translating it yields CASSVPGQETQYF.

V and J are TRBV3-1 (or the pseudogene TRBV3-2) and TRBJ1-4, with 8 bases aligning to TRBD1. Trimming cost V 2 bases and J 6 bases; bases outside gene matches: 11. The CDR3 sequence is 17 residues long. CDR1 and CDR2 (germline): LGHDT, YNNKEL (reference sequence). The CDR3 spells CASSQKDRVMEDEKLFF. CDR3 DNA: TGTGCCAGCAGCCAAAAGGACAGGGTAATGGAGGATGAAAAACTGTTTTTT.

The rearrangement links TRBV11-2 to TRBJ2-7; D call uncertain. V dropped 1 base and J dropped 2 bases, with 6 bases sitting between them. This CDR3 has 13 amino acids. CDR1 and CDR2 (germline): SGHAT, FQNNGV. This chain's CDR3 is CASSLVATYEQYF. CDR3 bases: TGTGCCAGCAGCTTAGTGGCAACCTACGAGCAGTACTTC. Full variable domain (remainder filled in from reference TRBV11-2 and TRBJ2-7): EAGVAQSPRYKIIEKRQSVAFWCNPISGHATLYWYQQILGQGPKLLIQFQNNGVVDDSQLPKDRFSAERLKGVDSTLKIQPAKLEDSAVYLCASSLVATYEQYFGPGTRLTVT.

CDR3: CASSTPGRSSYEQYF. DNA of the CDR3: TGTGCCAGCAGTACCCCAGGGCGTAGCTCCTACGAGCAGTACTTC. The gene calls are TRBV6-4 and TRBJ2-7, with a tentative D call TRBD1 (5 bases). With 5 bases removed from V and 0 bases from J, the gap between germline ends came to 14 bases. In germline, CDR1 is MRHNA, CDR2 SNTAGT. This CDR3 has 15 amino acids.

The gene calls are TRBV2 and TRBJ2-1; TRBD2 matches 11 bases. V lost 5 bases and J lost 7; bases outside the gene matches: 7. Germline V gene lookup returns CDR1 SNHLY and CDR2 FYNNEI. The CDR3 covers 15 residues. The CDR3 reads CASSSLAGVINEQFF. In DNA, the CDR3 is TGTGCCAGCAGTTCACTAGCGGGAGTCATAAATGAGCAGTTCTTC. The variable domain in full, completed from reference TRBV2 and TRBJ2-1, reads EPEVTQTPSHQVTQMGQEVILRCVPISNHLYFYWYRQILGQKVEFLVSFYNNEISEKSEIFDDQFSVERPDGSNFTLKIRSTKLEDSAMYFCASSSLAGVINEQFFGPGTRLTVL.

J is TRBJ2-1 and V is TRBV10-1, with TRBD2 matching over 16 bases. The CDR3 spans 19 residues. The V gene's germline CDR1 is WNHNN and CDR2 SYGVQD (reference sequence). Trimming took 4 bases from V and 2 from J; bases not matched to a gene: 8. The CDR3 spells CASSGIPGTSGRAYNEQFF. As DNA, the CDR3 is TGCGCCAGCAGTGGGATCCCCGGGACTAGCGGGAGGGCCTACAATGAGCAGTTCTTC.

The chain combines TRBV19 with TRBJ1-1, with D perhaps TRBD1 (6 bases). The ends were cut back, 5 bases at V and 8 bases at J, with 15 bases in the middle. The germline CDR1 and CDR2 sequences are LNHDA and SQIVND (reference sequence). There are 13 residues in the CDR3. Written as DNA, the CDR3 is TGTGCCAGTAGTCCCTACAGGGACCCCGAAGCTTTCTTT. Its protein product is CASSPYRDPEAFF.

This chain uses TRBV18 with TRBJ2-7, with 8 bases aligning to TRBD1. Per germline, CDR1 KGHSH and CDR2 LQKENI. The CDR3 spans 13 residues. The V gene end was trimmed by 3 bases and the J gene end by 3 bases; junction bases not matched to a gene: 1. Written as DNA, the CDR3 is TGTGCCAGCTCACCGACAGGGGACTACGAGCAGTACTTC. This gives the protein CASSPTGDYEQYF.